The present T cell receptor (beta chain) was sequenced within a study of early T cells in non-severe SARS-CoV-2 infection. Study as a whole: The authors sequenced bulk RNA from unsorted whole blood, leaving chains unpaired. Notes on the study in general: VDJdb-based annotation leaned toward anti-spike CD8 responses and missed private and CD4 specificities.

This clonotype was seen at least ten times. The antigen is unknown. Unique molecular identifiers were attached to individual cDNA molecules. TCRdb re-called the 5' RACE reads through MiXCR, storing one row per CDR3 protein. The sample lists roughly 52,000 distinct CDR3 sequences, more than 6.5% occurring once. There are 14 residues in the CDR3. V gave up 4 bases and J gave up 9 bases, with 13 bases separating them. The sequence was obtained from an adult who was a healthcare worker with PCR-confirmed SARS-CoV-2 infection or an uninfected control (not recorded which). The material sequenced was whole blood, taken at baseline. The chain uses TRBV12-3 or TRBV12-4 and TRBJ1-6; possible D gene TRBD1, 6 bases. DNA for the CDR3: TGTGCCAGCAGTTGGAGTACAGGGCTTTCACCCCTCCACTTT. This sequence encodes CASSWSTGLSPLHF.